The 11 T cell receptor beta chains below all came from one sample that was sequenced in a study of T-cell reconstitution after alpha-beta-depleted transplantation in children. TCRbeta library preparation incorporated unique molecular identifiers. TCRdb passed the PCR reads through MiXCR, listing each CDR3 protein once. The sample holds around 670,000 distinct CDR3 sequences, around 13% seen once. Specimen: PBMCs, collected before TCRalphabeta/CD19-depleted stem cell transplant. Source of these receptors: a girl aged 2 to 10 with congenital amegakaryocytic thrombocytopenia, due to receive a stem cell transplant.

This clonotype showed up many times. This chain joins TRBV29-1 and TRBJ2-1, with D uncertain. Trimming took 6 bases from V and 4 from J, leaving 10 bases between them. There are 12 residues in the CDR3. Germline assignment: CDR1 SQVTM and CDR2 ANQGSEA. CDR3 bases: TGCAGCGTAGAGGAAGGTTACAATGAGCAGTTCTTC. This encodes CSVEEGYNEQFF.

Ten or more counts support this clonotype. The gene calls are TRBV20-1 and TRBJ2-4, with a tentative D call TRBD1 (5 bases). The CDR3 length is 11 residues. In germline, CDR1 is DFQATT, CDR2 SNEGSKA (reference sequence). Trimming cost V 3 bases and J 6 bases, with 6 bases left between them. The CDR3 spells CSARTVNIQYF. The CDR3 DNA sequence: TGCAGTGCTAGGACAGTAAACATTCAGTACTTC.

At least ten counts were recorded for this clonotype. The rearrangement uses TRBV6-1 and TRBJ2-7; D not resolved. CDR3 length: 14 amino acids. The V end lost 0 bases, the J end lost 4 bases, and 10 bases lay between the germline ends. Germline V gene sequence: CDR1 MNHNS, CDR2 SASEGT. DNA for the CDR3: TGTGCCAGCAGTGAAGCGGTCGAGATATACGAGCAGTACTTC. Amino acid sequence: CASSEAVEIYEQYF.

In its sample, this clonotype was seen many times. In DNA, the CDR3 is TGTGCCACCAGCAGAGATTCGGGGGTTAGGCACAAAAACATTCAGTACTTC. This encodes CATSRDSGVRHKNIQYF. The chain couples TRBV15 to TRBJ2-4; D may be TRBD2 (6 bases). V dropped 0 bases and J dropped 3 bases, with 15 bases sitting between them. Germline CDR1 and CDR2: LNHNV and YYDKDF (reference sequence). CDR3 size: 17 residues. The full variable domain, completed using reference TRBV15 and TRBJ2-4, is DAMVIQNPRYQVTQFGKPVTLSCSQTLNHNVMYWYQQKSSQAPKLLFHYYDKDFNNEADTPDNFQSRRPNTSFCFLDIRSPGLGDTAMYLCATSRDSGVRHKNIQYFGAGTRLSVL.

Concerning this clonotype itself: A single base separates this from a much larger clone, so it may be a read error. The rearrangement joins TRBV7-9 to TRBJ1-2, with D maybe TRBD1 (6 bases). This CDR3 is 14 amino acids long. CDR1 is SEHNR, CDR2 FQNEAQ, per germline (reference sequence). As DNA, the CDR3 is TGTGCCAGCAGCATTACAGGGACGACCTATGGCTCCACCTTC. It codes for CASSITGTTYGSTF. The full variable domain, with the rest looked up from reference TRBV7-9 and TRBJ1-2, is DTGVSQNPRHKITKRGQNVTFRCDPISEHNRLYWYRQTLGQGPEFLTYFQNEAQLEKSRLLSDRFSAERPKGSFSTLEIQRTEQGDSAMYLCASSITGTTYGSTFGSGTRLTVV.

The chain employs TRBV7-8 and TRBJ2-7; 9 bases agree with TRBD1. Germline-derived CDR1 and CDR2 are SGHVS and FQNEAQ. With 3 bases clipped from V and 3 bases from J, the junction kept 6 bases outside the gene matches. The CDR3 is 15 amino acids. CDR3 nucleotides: TGTGCCAGCAGCTTCGCCCCGGGACAGGGCTACGAGCAGTACTTC. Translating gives CASSFAPGQGYEQYF.

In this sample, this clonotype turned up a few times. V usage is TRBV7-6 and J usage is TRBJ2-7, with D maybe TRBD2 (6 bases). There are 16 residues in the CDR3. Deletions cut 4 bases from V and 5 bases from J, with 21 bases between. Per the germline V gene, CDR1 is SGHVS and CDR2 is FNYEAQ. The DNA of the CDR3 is TGTGCCAGCAGCTCCCGGGACTTCCCTTCGGGGCACGAGCAGTACTTC. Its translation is CASSSRDFPSGHEQYF.

The CDR3 nucleotides read TGTGCCAGCAGCCAAGAGTCACTAGCCGCTTCTAATGGTAGGGATGAGCAGTTCTTC. Translated: CASSQESLAASNGRDEQFF. The chain is built from TRBV4-2 and TRBJ2-1; the D gene is possibly TRBD2 (6 bases). Trimming left V 0 bases short and J 8 bases short, with 26 bases between. Germline V gene lookup returns CDR1 LGHNA and CDR2 YNFKEQ. CDR3 size: 19 residues.

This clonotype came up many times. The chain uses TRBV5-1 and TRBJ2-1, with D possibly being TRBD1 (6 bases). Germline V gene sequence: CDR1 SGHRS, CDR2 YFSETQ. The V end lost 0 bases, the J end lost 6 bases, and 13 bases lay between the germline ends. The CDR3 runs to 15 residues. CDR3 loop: CASSLAPPTGNEQFF. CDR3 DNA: TGCGCCAGCAGCTTGGCTCCACCGACAGGCAATGAGCAGTTCTTC.

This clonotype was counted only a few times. CDR3 region: CSARDYQGAYYNEQFF. The CDR3 DNA sequence: TGCAGTGCTAGAGACTATCAGGGGGCCTACTACAATGAGCAGTTCTTC. The chain carries TRBV20-1 and TRBJ2-1; 8 bases are shared with TRBD1. After removal of 0 bases from V and 3 bases from J, the junction contained 7 bases not matched to a gene. Germline V gene data show CDR1 as DFQATT and CDR2 as SNEGSKA (reference sequence). The CDR3 is 16 residues long.

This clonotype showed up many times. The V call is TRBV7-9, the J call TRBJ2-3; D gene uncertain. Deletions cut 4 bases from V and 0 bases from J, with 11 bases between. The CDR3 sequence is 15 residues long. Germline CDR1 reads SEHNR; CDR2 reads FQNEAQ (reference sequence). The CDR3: CASSSRTASTDTQYF. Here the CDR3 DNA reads TGTGCCAGCAGCTCCAGGACGGCTAGCACAGATACGCAGTATTTT.